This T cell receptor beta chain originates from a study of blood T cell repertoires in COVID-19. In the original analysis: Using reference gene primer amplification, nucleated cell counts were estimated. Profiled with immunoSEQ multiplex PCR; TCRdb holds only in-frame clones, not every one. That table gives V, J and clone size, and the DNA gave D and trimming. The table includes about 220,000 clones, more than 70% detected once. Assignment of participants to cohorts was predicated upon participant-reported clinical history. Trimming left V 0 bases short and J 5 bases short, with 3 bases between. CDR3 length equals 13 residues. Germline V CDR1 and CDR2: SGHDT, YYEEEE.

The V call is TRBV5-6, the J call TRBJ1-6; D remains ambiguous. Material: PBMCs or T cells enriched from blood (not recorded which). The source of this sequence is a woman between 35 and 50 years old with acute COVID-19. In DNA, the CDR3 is TGTGCCAGCAGCTTGGACAATAATTCACCCCTCCACTTT. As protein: CASSLDNNSPLHF.